A single sample is the source of the 30 T cell receptor beta chains below, sequenced in a study of T cell repertoires in cytomegalovirus infection. TCRdb re-analysed the reads in MiXCR, keeping a single row per CDR3 protein. Here the sample spans around 300,000 distinct CDR3 sequences, more than 20% being singletons. The sample was PBMCs. The origin of the receptors is a human donor in good health (CMV status not recorded). Some clones in this sample may be carry-over from other donors' samples.

Only a few counts were recorded for this clonotype. This chain joins TRBV28 and TRBJ2-7, with TRBD2 matching over 7 bases. The CDR3 is 14 residues long. Trimming took 5 bases from V and 9 from J; bases not matched to a gene: 13. CDR1 MDHEN and CDR2 SYDVKM come from the germline V gene. The DNA of the CDR3 is TGTGCCAGCAGTACTCAAAGGGAGGGTCGGGGGCAGTACTTC. Amino acid sequence: CASSTQREGRGQYF. The full variable domain, its missing parts supplied by reference TRBV28 and TRBJ2-7, is DVKVTQSSRYLVKRTGEKVFLECVQDMDHENMFWYRQDPGLGLRLIYFSYDVKMKEKGDIPEGYSVSREKKERFSLILESASTNQTSMYLCASSTQREGRGQYFGPGTRLTVT.

The table lists this clonotype with many counts. This chain joins TRBV7-8 and TRBJ1-2; TRBD1 is a possible D gene (5 bases). Germline V gene data show CDR1 as SGHVS and CDR2 as FQNEAQ. Trimming removed 3 bases at V and 4 bases at J, with 9 bases between. There are 13 residues in the CDR3. The CDR3 nucleotides read TGTGCCAGCAGCTTCGGCAGGGTCTATGGCTACACCTTC. This encodes CASSFGRVYGYTF.

This chain joins TRBV6-2 or TRBV6-3 and TRBJ2-5; 9 nucleotides line up with TRBD2. J lost 0 bases, V lost 8 bases, and 1 base had no gene match. Looked up from germline, CDR1 is MNHEY and CDR2 is SVGEGT. The CDR3 extends over 13 amino acids. CDR3 nucleotides: TGTGCCAGCGGACTAGCGAACCAAGAGACCCAGTACTTC. Translation gives CASGLANQETQYF.

The chain is built from TRBV29-1 and TRBJ1-1, with D maybe TRBD1 (5 bases). Between the trimmed V and J ends, which lost 4 bases and 0 bases, there was a span of 9 bases. From germline, CDR1 is SQVTM and CDR2 ANQGSEA. This CDR3 contains 13 residues. CDR3 loop: CSVVRGLNTEAFF. The CDR3, as DNA: TGCAGCGTTGTTCGGGGGTTGAACACTGAAGCTTTCTTT.

V and J are TRBV28 and TRBJ2-1, with a tentative D call TRBD2 (5 bases). The CDR3 consists of 13 residues. Germline V gene sequence: CDR1 MDHEN, CDR2 SYDVKM. Between the trimmed V and J ends, which lost 7 bases and 3 bases, there was a span of 10 bases. The CDR3 DNA sequence: TGTGCCAGCACCAAGAGGGTCTACAATGAGCAGTTCTTC. Amino acid sequence: CASTKRVYNEQFF.

V gene TRBV9 combines with J gene TRBJ2-3, with TRBD2 matching over 13 bases. The CDR3 spans 17 residues. V trimming: 3 bases; J trimming: 5 bases; junction bases outside the gene matches: 9. Germline CDR1 and CDR2: SGDLS and YYNGEE. The CDR3 bases are TGTGCCAGCAGCGCGAGAGGGACTAGCGGGGTCAAAGATACGCAGTATTTT. Protein: CASSARGTSGVKDTQYF.

This clonotype has more than one count but fewer than ten. The V call is TRBV29-1, the J call TRBJ2-7, with 8 positions matching TRBD1. Germline V gene data show CDR1 as SQVTM and CDR2 as ANQGSEA. V gave up 4 bases and J gave up 4 bases; unmatched junction bases: 9. There are 14 residues in the CDR3. The CDR3 nucleotides read TGCAGCGTTGTTCCCCGGGACAGGTCATACGAGCAGTACTTC. This codes for CSVVPRDRSYEQYF.

This clonotype was observed a handful of times. The chain couples TRBV4-3 to TRBJ2-5, with TRBD2 identical over 11 bases. Germline V gene sequence: CDR1 LGHNA, CDR2 YSLEER. The CDR3 has 15 residues. V dropped 4 bases and J dropped 5; count of bases not matched to a gene: 6. CDR3 nucleotides: TGCGCCAGCAGCCGTAGCGGGAGGGCCTGGGAGACCCAGTACTTC. As protein: CASSRSGRAWETQYF.

The V call is TRBV4-3, the J call TRBJ2-1; 16 bases are shared with TRBD2. The CDR3 runs 22 residues. Germline V lookup: CDR1 LGHNA, CDR2 YSLEER. V dropped 0 bases and J dropped 1; count of bases not matched to a gene: 12. CDR3 loop: CASSQDLVPGTSGRASYNEQFF. CDR3 DNA sequence: TGCGCCAGCAGCCAAGATCTAGTTCCCGGGACTAGCGGGAGGGCATCCTACAATGAGCAGTTCTTC.

The CDR3 here is CASTRTTLRDTQYF. In DNA, the CDR3 is TGTGCCAGCACCAGGACTACGCTCAGAGATACGCAGTATTTT. The genes are TRBV12-3 or TRBV12-4 and TRBJ2-3; TRBD2 is a possible D gene (6 bases). The CDR3 runs to 14 residues. V dropped 7 bases and J dropped 5 bases, with 16 bases sitting between them.

This clonotype was seen repeatedly, ten times or more. This rearrangement joins TRBV6-1 to TRBJ2-4, with D perhaps TRBD2 (6 bases). V was cut by 6 bases and J by 8 bases, with 11 bases left in between. The CDR3 is 12 residues long. Germline V gene data show CDR1 as MNHNS and CDR2 as SASEGT. CDR3 protein: CASSRERDIQYF. Written as DNA, the CDR3 is TGTGCCAGCAGCCGGGAGCGGGACATTCAGTACTTC.

This clonotype turned up a few times. The chain recombines TRBV19 with TRBJ1-2; no reliable D call. Trimming left V 9 bases short and J 8 bases short, with 19 bases between. The germline V gene has CDR1 LNHDA and CDR2 SQIVND (reference sequence). The CDR3 is 13 amino acids. The CDR3 nucleotides read TGTGCCAGCTACCTTGAGCTTCTGGGCGGCTACACCTTC. Amino acids: CASYLELLGGYTF.

This clonotype was recorded at least ten times. This chain connects TRBV7-2 to TRBJ2-2; D not certain. The CDR3 is made up of 13 amino acids. Germline CDR1 is SGHTA and CDR2 is FQGNSA. Trimming took off 4 bases at V and 4 bases at J, with 7 bases between the two ends. DNA of the CDR3: TGTGCCAGCAGCTGGGTTTCCACCGGGGAGCTGTTTTTT. It yields the protein CASSWVSTGELFF.

CDR3 region: CASTLGPSGTEAFF. The CDR3 bases are TGTGCCAGCACCTTGGGCCCAAGTGGCACTGAAGCTTTCTTT. The chain uses TRBV11-3 and TRBJ1-1; the D is unclear. The length of the CDR3 is 14 residues. Between the trimmed V and J ends, which lost 7 bases and 4 bases, there was a span of 16 bases. CDR1 and CDR2 from the germline V gene are SGHNT and YENEEA.

The rearrangement uses TRBV28 and TRBJ1-5; D gene ambiguous. The V and J ends lost 1 base and 9 bases respectively, with 13 bases between them. This CDR3 spans 14 amino acids. Germline loops: CDR1 MDHEN, CDR2 SYDVKM. The CDR3 region is CASSLSGVIGPQHF. The DNA of the CDR3 is TGTGCCAGCAGTTTATCTGGGGTCATTGGGCCCCAGCATTTT. Drawing the rest from reference TRBV28 and TRBJ1-5, the complete variable domain is DVKVTQSSRYLVKRTGEKVFLECVQDMDHENMFWYRQDPGLGLRLIYFSYDVKMKEKGDIPEGYSVSREKKERFSLILESASTNQTSMYLCASSLSGVIGPQHFGDGTRLSIL.

This clonotype was seen repeatedly, ten times or more. The chain has TRBV19 and TRBJ1-1; a weak D match, TRBD1 (6 bases). The CDR3 is 12 amino acids. Trimming pared 5 bases from V and 3 bases from J, leaving 7 bases between. Germline values: CDR1 LNHDA, CDR2 SQIVND (reference sequence). The CDR3 protein is CASSGGYTEAFF. CDR3 bases: TGTGCCAGTAGTGGGGGCTACACTGAAGCTTTCTTT.

The genes are TRBV12-3 or TRBV12-4 and TRBJ2-5; 7 nucleotides match TRBD1. Trimming at V came to 6 bases and at J to 7 bases, leaving 11 bases not matched to a gene. This CDR3 region has 14 residues. The CDR3 coding sequence is TGTGCCAGCAGGCCATCCGGGACAGAGGGGACCCAGTACTTC. It encodes CASRPSGTEGTQYF.

In its sample, this clonotype was seen a few times. The rearrangement uses TRBV5-1 and TRBJ2-3, with D tentatively TRBD1 (6 bases). Trimming took 4 bases from V and 0 from J, leaving 12 bases between them. CDR3 size: 15 residues. CDR1 and CDR2 from the germline V gene are SGHRS and YFSETQ. The CDR3 region is CASSGKQGSTDTQYF. CDR3 sequence (DNA): TGCGCCAGCAGCGGAAAACAGGGAAGCACAGATACGCAGTATTTT.

The rearrangement links TRBV11-2 to TRBJ2-1, with a weak D call TRBD2 (6 bases). The V end lost 0 bases, the J end lost 4 bases, and 13 bases lay between the germline ends. This CDR3 has 16 amino acids. CDR1 SGHAT and CDR2 FQNNGV come from the germline V gene. As DNA, the CDR3 is TGTGCCAGCAGCTTAGAACTAGCTACGGGATACAATGAGCAGTTCTTC. Its translation: CASSLELATGYNEQFF.

The rearrangement uses TRBV5-1 and TRBJ1-2; D gene unclear. This CDR3 region has 15 residues. Trimming left V 1 base short and J 4 bases short, with 14 bases between. Germline loops: CDR1 SGHRS, CDR2 YFSETQ. The CDR3 coding sequence is TGCGCCAGCAGCTTGAGAGACGTAATGGGCTATGGCTACACCTTC. As protein: CASSLRDVMGYGYTF. Drawing the rest from reference TRBV5-1 and TRBJ1-2, the complete variable domain is KAGVTQTPRYLIKTRGQQVTLSCSPISGHRSVSWYQQTPGQGLQFLFEYFSETQRNKGNFPGRFSGRQFSNSRSEMNVSTLELGDSALYLCASSLRDVMGYGYTFGSGTRLTVV.

The sample holds many counts of this clonotype. CDR3 protein: CASSLWDRGGIQYF. Written as DNA, the CDR3 is TGTGCCAGCAGCCTGTGGGACAGGGGAGGAATTCAGTACTTC. The chain carries TRBV7-2 and TRBJ2-4; TRBD1 matches at 10 bases. This CDR3 spans 14 amino acids. Germline lookup yields CDR1 SGHTA and CDR2 FQGNSA. V lost 5 bases, J lost 10 bases, and 8 bases stayed unmatched.

This clonotype came up a few times. The rearrangement joins TRBV2 to TRBJ2-7, with 10 positions matching TRBD1. Germline V gene lookup returns CDR1 SNHLY and CDR2 FYNNEI. There are 14 residues in the CDR3. V shed 8 bases, J shed 5 bases, and the junction held 9 bases outside the gene matches. In DNA form, the CDR3 reads TGTGCCAGCGAGGGGGGACAGGGGAATGACGAGCAGTACTTC. Translated, it gives CASEGGQGNDEQYF.

The chain couples TRBV5-1 to TRBJ2-1; no clear D gene. Trimming took 0 bases from V and 7 from J, leaving 11 bases between them. The germline V gene has CDR1 SGHRS and CDR2 YFSETQ. The CDR3 length is 14 residues. The CDR3, as DNA: TGCGCCAGCAGCTTGGGGGCTCCTAGGAATGAGCAGTTCTTC. Translation gives CASSLGAPRNEQFF.

This clonotype showed up many times. The CDR3 sequence is CASSLGFEQFF. The CDR3 DNA sequence: TGTGCCAGCAGTTTGGGCTTCGAGCAGTTCTTC. The V gene is TRBV12-3 or TRBV12-4, the J gene TRBJ2-1; D unresolved. The CDR3 extends over 11 amino acids. The V and J ends lost 3 bases and 10 bases respectively, with 7 bases between them.

This clonotype was found many times. The J gene is TRBJ2-3, the V gene TRBV7-8; D may be TRBD2 (6 bases). The CDR3 has 14 amino acids. V lost 5 bases and J lost 4, with 13 bases in between. Per the germline V gene, CDR1 is SGHVS and CDR2 is FQNEAQ. The CDR3 coding sequence is TGTGCCAGCAGCCGACTAGGGGAATCAGATACGCAGTATTTT. It codes for CASSRLGESDTQYF.

This clonotype was observed at least ten times. The chain joins TRBV7-8 to TRBJ2-3; 8 bases are shared with TRBD1. V lost 5 bases, J lost 2 bases, and 6 bases stayed unmatched. Per the germline V gene, CDR1 is SGHVS and CDR2 is FQNEAQ. This CDR3 spans 15 amino acids. In nucleotides, the CDR3 is TGTGCCAGCAGCGCCCGGGACAGGTTCACAGATACGCAGTATTTT. It is translated as CASSARDRFTDTQYF.

The chain has TRBV2 and TRBJ2-6; maybe TRBD1 (5 bases). Germline V gives CDR1 SNHLY, CDR2 FYNNEI. Trimming took 6 bases from V and 2 from J, leaving 14 bases between them. The CDR3 runs to 16 residues. The CDR3 DNA sequence: TGTGCCAGCAGCCTGGGGCGGACCCCTGGGGCCAACGTCCTGACTTTC. It specifies CASSLGRTPGANVLTF. Supplemented by reference TRBV2 and TRBJ2-6, the full variable domain reads EPEVTQTPSHQVTQMGQEVILRCVPISNHLYFYWYRQILGQKVEFLVSFYNNEISEKSEIFDDQFSVERPDGSNFTLKIRSTKLEDSAMYFCASSLGRTPGANVLTFGAGSRLTVL.

As for this clonotype: This may be a read error: a much more frequent sequence differs by one nucleotide. The rearrangement joins TRBV14 to TRBJ2-5; TRBD1 matches at 9 bases. This CDR3 contains 15 residues. The V gene's germline CDR1 is SGHDN and CDR2 FVKESK. With V trimmed by 3 bases and J by 4 bases, 6 bases remained unmatched. The CDR3 sequence is CASSQLQGAGETQYF. As DNA, the CDR3 is TGTGCCAGCAGCCAGCTACAGGGGGCAGGAGAGACCCAGTACTTC.

This clonotype was seen at least ten times. CDR3 sequence: CASSLTEDRENSPLHF. CDR3 DNA: TGTGCCAGCAGTTTAACGGAGGACAGGGAGAATTCACCCCTCCACTTT. The rearrangement uses TRBV11-3 and TRBJ1-6, with 8 bases matching TRBD1. The V gene's germline CDR1 is SGHNT and CDR2 YENEEA. V gave up 6 bases and J gave up 7 bases; unmatched junction bases: 11. The CDR3 is 16 residues long. The entire variable domain, with the rest obtained from reference TRBV11-3 and TRBJ1-6, is as follows: EAGVVQSPRYKIIEKKQPVAFWCNPISGHNTLYWYLQNLGQGPELLIRYENEEAVDDSQLPKDRFSAERLKGVDSTLKIQPAELGDSAVYLCASSLTEDRENSPLHFGNGTRLTVT.

As concerns this clonotype: Mismatch with germline at one junction end may stem from a read error. The chain combines TRBV6-6 with TRBJ2-1, with 9 bases that match TRBD2. The CDR3 runs 17 residues. The germline gives CDR1 MNHNY, CDR2 SVGAGI (reference sequence). This CDR3 reads CASEGRGGLSSFNEQFF. The CDR3 DNA reads as TGTGCCAGCGAGGGGCGGGGGGGACTAAGCTCCTTCAATGAGCAGTTCTTC.